This TCR beta chain was documented in a study of graft-versus-host responses after intestinal transplantation (dated by TCRdb to about 2021). Study-level background: The transplants that recipients received were multivisceral, liver-intestinal, or isolated intestinal. All recipients received anti-thymocyte globulin induction followed by maintenance tacrolimus and steroids for two to four years. Graft-versus-host and host-versus-graft alloreactive T cell clones were tracked in the graft, circulation and bone marrow after intestinal transplantation using bulk TCR-beta CDR3 sequencing. To identify alloreactive clones, pre-transplant mixed lymphocyte reaction products were sequenced and then compared with unstimulated pre-transplant donor and recipient T cells. The cohort enrolled 20 to 25 intestinal transplant recipients, one of whom was a retransplant, and 3 patients without pretransplant specimens were excluded. Donor T cell macrochimerism was defined as a peak of at least 4% donor T cells among recipient peripheral blood mononuclear cells. Instead of going to the commercial service, samples from a few later patients were sequenced in-house on an Illumina MiSeq and processed with MiXCR.

With respect to this clone: What antigen it recognizes has not been identified. Within one base of it there is no much larger clone, and no base qualities were kept.

Library preparation used the immunoSEQ multiplex PCR assay. In most patients, genomic DNA was isolated using the Qiagen DNeasy Blood and Tissue Kit and sent frozen to Adaptive Biotechnologies for TCR sequencing. For most patients, genomic DNA was subjected to high-throughput TCR-beta CDR3 sequencing by Adaptive Biotechnologies. On the authors' methods: TCR sequencing data for over 15 patients were retrieved from Adaptive's ImmunoSEQ software; three other patients were processed with MiXCR and VDJtools. CD4 versus CD8 sorting errors were corrected by removing sequences found in both subsets at a frequency ratio below 5:1. Because the origin of CDR3 nucleotide sequences shared between donor and recipient could not be assigned, those sequences were removed. To be classed as alloreactive, a clone needed at least 2-fold expansion over unstimulated cells and a minimum CFSE-low frequency of 0.002% (template counts) or 0.001% (read counts). Mappable clones were those detected in sequenced pre-transplant spleen, lymph node, or MLR CFSE-low populations of the donor or recipient. The cumulative frequency of alloreactive clones was calculated as a percentage of all sequences, weighted by copy number. The table comes from immuneACCESS by way of TCRdb, which keeps in-frame sequences with V and J called. Part of the clones is missing from these tables; in studies checked, under half for an unresolved V gene and the rest for unknown reasons. V and J calls plus clone size are reproduced from that table; the DNA served to infer D and trimming. This sample holds around 84,000 clones; under 85% were observed only once. The ten largest clones represent about a sixth of the sample.

In the paper's terms, the time point label means: cells obtained before transplantation from donor or recipient. CD3+CD4+ and CD3+CD8+ populations were FACS-sorted from unstimulated pre-transplant donor and recipient cells taken from spleen or lymph nodes. The CDR3 sequence holds 14 residues, the cysteine and phenylalanine included. Left in the record is the CDR3 DNA by itself, 42 bases read in frame from the first base. The germline V gene supplies CDR1 MDHEN and CDR2 SYDVKM. V loses 1 base, J loses 3 bases, and the germline ends lie 7 bases apart. Overall study outcomes, separate from this receptor: The relatively low number and heterogeneity of intestinal transplant patients limited the conclusions. GvH clones turned up in recipient bone marrow, with some appearing earlier in ileal mucosa or blood, a pattern consistent with an intestinal mucosal origin. Patients with donor T cell macrochimerism had high GvH to HvG T cell clonal ratios in their allografts. Early after transplant, peak levels of circulating GvH clones were associated with declines in HvG clones.

This receptor was taken from a human donor who received an intestinal transplant. The source material was unstimulated CD8+ T cells sorted from spleen or lymph node cells, sampled before intestinal transplant. The sequence is built from TRBV28 and TRBJ2-1; TRBD2 is possibly the D segment (6 matching bases). CDR3 loop: CASSLFGSYNEQFF. The DNA reads as follows: TGTGCCAGCAGTTTATTCGGGAGCTACAATGAGCAGTTCTTC.